This T cell receptor beta chain was captured in a study of blood T cell repertoires in COVID-19 (dated by TCRdb to 2020 to 2022). Regarding the complete study: Samples covering the acute and convalescent phases of COVID-19 were provided by collaborators in the United States, Italy and Spain. The prospective study material was composed of cDNA or gDNA derived from T cells, B-cell-depleted T cells, or PBMCs. Subjects who had been exposed to COVID-19, were actively infected with it, or had recovered from it provided the deeply sampled blood TCRbeta repertoires that made up the dataset. The repertoires were released in a freely available public database intended as a resource for research on the immune response to SARS-CoV-2. Samples were obtained from the ongoing ImmuneRACE study (first 160 participants) and from some 1,200 subjects provided by 6 global collaborators. A de-identified subject ID, COVID-19 status, age in years and sex were almost always included in the sample metadata. Where available, HLA class I and class II types were taken from metadata supplied by the sample provider and were not determined by assay-based typing. Here is what the overall study found, with its caveats: How much clinical and demographic metadata was included differed by source and by participant, and the metadata was provided uncurated.

CDR1 ENHRY and CDR2 SYGVKD are derived from the germline V gene. V is pruned by 10 bases and J by 5 bases, leaving 7 bases of the junction without a gene match. The CDR3 goes from the cysteine to the phenylalanine over 13 residues. The retained sequence is limited to the CDR3, 39 bases, with the frame set at the first base. Enrolling through a virtual design, the prospective study's participants ranged in age from roughly 18 to 89 years and lived across 24 United States geographic areas. In the prospective study, cohorts were assigned on the basis of participant-reported clinical history obtained from a screening survey and a study questionnaire. Exposed participants were defined as having been in contact with someone with a PCR-confirmed or clinician-diagnosed COVID-19 case within 2 weeks of study entry. Each participant in the prospective study had whole blood, serum and a nasopharyngeal or oropharyngeal swab collected by mobile phlebotomists. Participants in the prospective study had the option to provide additional blood draws and questionnaires over a roughly 2-month period. Prospective study blood samples were shipped either frozen or at room temperature before DNA extraction.

TCRbeta CDR3 regions were amplified from genomic DNA using the immunoSEQ Assay, a bias-controlled multiplex PCR. Per the authors' processing: Nucleated cell counts per sample were estimated from amplification of reference gene primers within the assay. Sequence reads were collapsed and filtered to measure the absolute abundance of every unique TCRbeta CDR3 rearrangement. For each sample, productive Simpson clonality was calculated by taking the square root of Simpson's diversity index across productive rearrangements. TCRdb mirrors the immuneACCESS table, restricted to in-frame sequences. Some clones are absent from its copies; in checked studies, under half trace to an unresolved V gene, and the reason for the others is unknown. V, J and clone size were drawn from that table, and D and trimming were deduced from the DNA. The sample table contains a few hundred thousand clones; only one count was recorded for just under 90% of them. 2.9% of the sample rests with the top ten.

Notes on this clone: Its antigen specificity is not known. No per-base quality is available; no much larger clone lies one base away.

This chain is built from TRBV10-3 and TRBJ2-5, and 10 junction bases match TRBD2. Sequencing was performed on PBMCs or T cells enriched from blood (not recorded which). The sequence was obtained from a woman aged 50 to 60 who had been exposed to COVID-19. The CDR3 reads CASTGTSAETQYF. The bases read TGTGCCAGTACCGGGACTAGCGCTGAGACCCAGTACTTC.